This TCR beta chain was found in a study of T cells in Graves' hyperthyroidism and ophthalmopathy. This clonotype was recorded many times. Regions amplified from RNA transcripts were the TCR beta CDR3 regions. First-round RT-PCR of the TCR CDR3 relied on the HTBI primer set. TCRdb reanalysed the multiplex PCR reads using MiXCR and keeps one entry per CDR3 protein. This table holds approximately 740,000 distinct CDR3 sequences, approximately 15% found once. Absent ophthalmopathy progression within 18 months defined stable Graves' hyperthyroidism. Patients were aged 18 to 65, had disease duration under 2 months, and had newly diagnosed hyperthyroidism. Exclusion followed for patients with uncontrolled infection, other autoimmune disease, pregnancy or lactation. Cells are PBMCs isolated from around 9.4 ml of fresh blood. CDR1 and CDR2 (germline): MDHEN, SYDVKM. CDR3 length: 15 residues. The junction had 8 bases not matched to a gene; V was cut back by 5 bases and J by 1 base.

The source material was blood. This TCR was recovered from a woman under 30 with Graves' hyperthyroidism. The chain couples TRBV28 to TRBJ2-7; 7 positions agree with TRBD2. CDR3 coding DNA: TGTGCCAGCAGTGTAACCGGGACTACTTCCTACGAGCAGTACTTC. Translated, it gives CASSVTGTTSYEQYF.